Shown below are 2 T cell receptor beta chains from a single sample sequenced in a study. TCRdb reprocessed the 5' RACE reads via MiXCR and lists one record per CDR3 protein. The sample lists approximately 40,000 distinct CDR3 sequences, around 28% occurring once. Sequences were obtained from tumor-infiltrating memory CD4+ T cells sorted from the breast tumor. Specified subset: memory CD4+ T cells, CD4+CD45RO+CD25-. These receptors came from a female donor with breast cancer.

This clonotype was seen repeatedly, ten times or more. The chain has TRBV28 and TRBJ1-4, with D unclear. V was pared by 4 bases and J by 0 bases, with 6 bases between. The CDR3 loop spans 14 amino acids. Germline V CDR1 and CDR2: MDHEN, SYDVKM. The DNA for the CDR3 is TGTGCCAGCAGTTCGACCGCAACTAATGAAAAACTGTTTTTT. Encoded protein: CASSSTATNEKLFF.

The chain carries TRBV5-1 and TRBJ1-5; D remains unclear. Per the germline V gene, CDR1 is SGHRS and CDR2 is YFSETQ. The CDR3 loop spans 13 amino acids. V lost 6 bases to trimming and J lost 5 bases, with 12 bases between them. The CDR3 coding sequence is TGCGCCAGCAAGTTAGACACGGATCAGCCCCAGCATTTT. Its protein product is CASKLDTDQPQHF.